This T cell receptor beta chain comes out of a study of CD8+ T cells in alopecia areata. Study-level findings and limits: Across lesional scalp, and particularly alopecia totalis/universalis, clonality surpassed that of normal scalp.

Sorting relied on CD4, CD8alpha, NKG2D, NKG2ACE and other markers applied to pooled cutaneous lymph node cells. RNA, once extracted, was reverse transcribed into cDNA for use as the sequencing template. TCRdb's table, derived via immunoSEQ multiplex PCR, lists solely in-frame clones and lacks some. This sample carries about 19,000 clones, none of them present only once. CDR3 length: 17 amino acids. V gave up 0 bases and J gave up 1 base; unmatched junction bases: 4. Germline V gene data show CDR1 as NSQYPW and CDR2 as LRSPGD (reference sequence). To note about this clone: What it binds is unknown. Germline and genes here are mouse. The read finishes 4 residues shy of the CDR3 end, and the germline J gene is used to complete it.

Sequencing was done on a sample of CD8+ T cells sorted from a lymph node. The TCR sequence derives from a C3H/HeJ mouse with alopecia areata. The mice in this strain carry MHC haplotype H2-k. The genes are TRBV1 and TRBJ2-4; 10 positions match TRBD2. The covered CDR3 bases are TGCACCTGCAGTGCAGATCTGGGGGGGCGCCGTCAAAAC. Protein: CTCSADLGGRRQN. The CDR3 in its entirety is CTCSADLGGRRQNTLYF.